The rows below give T cell receptor beta chains drawn from one sample of a study of early T cells in non-severe SARS-CoV-2 infection. TCRdb re-called the 5' RACE reads through MiXCR, storing one row per CDR3 protein. The table lists around 30,000 distinct CDR3 sequences, about 8.2% of them singletons, with over 10% in the top ten. Sequenced sample: whole blood. Source of these receptors: an adult who was a healthcare worker with PCR-confirmed SARS-CoV-2 infection or an uninfected control (not recorded which). The CDR3 runs from the conserved cysteine through the conserved F or W. D genes are given only for firm matches. The size entry is marked missing in some rows and otherwise reads once, few, many or a size class.

size	V	J	D	DNA	CDR3
many	TRBV12-3/TRBV12-4	TRBJ1-2	TRBD1	TGTGCCAGCAGTTTTCCGGGACAGGGGGCATGGGGCTACACCTTC	CASSFPGQGAWGYTF
-	TRBV30	TRBJ2-1	-	TGTGCCTCCCACTACAATGAGCAGTTCTTC	CASHYNEQFF
many	TRBV6-6	TRBJ1-5	TRBD1	TGTGCCAGCAGTCACGGGACAGGGCAAAGTCAGCCCCAGCATTTT	CASSHGTGQSQPQHF
many	TRBV7-6	TRBJ1-5	-	TGTGCCAGCAGCTTCGCAAGCAATCAGCCCCAGCATTTT	CASSFASNQPQHF
many	TRBV29-1	TRBJ2-7	-	TGCAGCGTTTCGCCCCGTGCGGGGTTTGAGCAGTACTTC	CSVSPRAGFEQYF
many	TRBV6-2/TRBV6-3	TRBJ1-2	TRBD1	TGTGCCAGCAGTAACAGGGGATCAGTCTATGGCTACACCTTC	CASSNRGSVYGYTF
many	TRBV4-3	TRBJ2-1	TRBD2	TGCGCCAGCAGCCAAGCGGGAGGCCCCGCGGCGTACAATGAGCAGTTCTTC	CASSQAGGPAAYNEQFF
many	TRBV20-1	TRBJ2-5	-	TGCAGTGCTAGTATCCATCCAAAAGAGACCCAGTACTTC	CSASIHPKETQYF
many	TRBV7-2	TRBJ2-4	-	TGTGCCAGCAGCTTAGGTCTGGGCGGGAACATTCAGTACTTC	CASSLGLGGNIQYF
many	TRBV7-9	TRBJ1-1	TRBD1	TGTGCCAGCAGCAACAGGGGGCCCGCTGAAGCTTTCTTT	CASSNRGPAEAFF
few	TRBV18	TRBJ2-3	TRBD2	TGTGCCAGCTCACCAAGGACTAGCAGAGATACGCAGTATTTT	CASSPRTSRDTQYF
medium-sized	TRBV7-9	TRBJ1-6	-	TGTGCCAGCAGCCTGAGTTCGGGTTCCCTCCACTTT	CASSLSSGSLHF
many	TRBV14	TRBJ2-7	-	TGTGCCAGCAGCCAAGATAGGGGTAGGGATTGGGCCGGCGAGCAGTACTTC	CASSQDRGRDWAGEQYF
many	TRBV7-3	TRBJ2-2	TRBD1	TGTGCCAGCAGCTTAACGACAGGGTTGCCCGGGGAGCTGTTTTTT	CASSLTTGLPGELFF
few	TRBV27	TRBJ1-5	-	TGTGCCAGCAGTTTAAGACAGACTAGCAATCAGCCCCAGCATTTT	CASSLRQTSNQPQHF
many	TRBV27	TRBJ1-1	-	TGTGCCAGTACACCAAGGACGAACACTGAAGCTTTCTTT	CASTPRTNTEAFF
-	TRBV6-2/TRBV6-3	TRBJ2-7	-	TGTGCCAGCAGAGTCGGACGGTACGAGCAGTACTTC	CASRVGRYEQYF
many	TRBV3-1	TRBJ2-3	TRBD1	TGTGCCAGCAGCTATGGACAGGGCGCAGATACGCAGTATTTT	CASSYGQGADTQYF
many	TRBV7-3	TRBJ2-3	TRBD1	TGTGCCAGCAGCACCGGGACAGGGGGTCCAGATACGCAGTATTTT	CASSTGTGGPDTQYF
few	TRBV12-3/TRBV12-4	TRBJ2-3	-	TGTGCCAGCACCCCCGGGGAGGATACGCAGTATTTT	CASTPGEDTQYF
many	TRBV5-1	TRBJ2-7	-	TGCGCCAGCAGCGGGGTCTTCTCCTACGAGCAGTACTTC	CASSGVFSYEQYF
-	TRBV5-6	TRBJ2-3	TRBD2	TGTGCCAGCAGCTGGAGGACTAGCGGGGGCCGCGCAGATACGCAGTATTTT	CASSWRTSGGRADTQYF
few	TRBV11-2	TRBJ2-1	-	TGTGCCAGCCCCTCCCCCGCCGGCGTGATCGGGTACAATGAGCAGTTCTTC	CASPSPAGVIGYNEQFF
many	TRBV9	TRBJ1-1	TRBD1	TGTGCCGGGGGACAGGCCTTTGAAGCTTTCTTT	CAGGQAFEAFF
many	TRBV7-2	TRBJ2-2	TRBD2	TGTGCCAGCAGCAACAGACTAGCGGGACTCACCGGGGAGCTGTTTTTT	CASSNRLAGLTGELFF
many	TRBV6-2/TRBV6-3	TRBJ2-2	-	TGTGCCAGCAGGCCCGGAACAAACACCGGGGAGCTGTTTTTT	CASRPGTNTGELFF
many	TRBV6-5	TRBJ1-2	-	TGTGCCAGCAGTTACCGCGGGGCGCTGACTAACTATGGCTACACCTTC	CASSYRGALTNYGYTF
many	TRBV7-8	TRBJ2-3	TRBD1	TGTGCCAGCAGCTATTCTCCGGGACAGGACGGCGATACGCAGTATTTT	CASSYSPGQDGDTQYF
few	TRBV24-1	TRBJ2-3	-	TGTGCCACCGGGCAGGATGGGGGGTCGAATACGCAGTATTTT	CATGQDGGSNTQYF
many	TRBV5-5	TRBJ1-1	-	TGTGCCAGCAGCTTTCAGACGGACACTGAAGCTTTCTTT	CASSFQTDTEAFF
many	TRBV20-1	TRBJ2-7	TRBD1	TGCAGTGCCGCCGGGACAGGGGTCTCCCACGAGCAGTACTTC	CSAAGTGVSHEQYF
many	TRBV5-4	TRBJ2-2	-	TGTGCCAGCAGCCCGGGATCCGGGACCACCGGGGAGCTGTTTTTT	CASSPGSGTTGELFF
many	TRBV30	TRBJ2-7	-	TGTGCCTGGAGTGTAGGACAGACGATAGACGAGCAGTACTTC	CAWSVGQTIDEQYF
many	TRBV19	TRBJ2-5	-	TGTGCCAGTAGCGGGCCAGAAGAGACCCAGTACTTC	CASSGPEETQYF
-	TRBV24-1	TRBJ2-3	-	TGTGCCACCAGTGATACCCTGACAGGTCGCACAGATACGCAGTATTTT	CATSDTLTGRTDTQYF
-	TRBV7-3	TRBJ2-3	-	TGTGCCAGCAGCCAAGGACTTTTCTCAGATACGCAGTATTTT	CASSQGLFSDTQYF
many	TRBV5-4	TRBJ2-1	TRBD2	TGTGCCAGCAGCCGGGGGGGTAGCTCCTACAATGAGCAGTTCTTC	CASSRGGSSYNEQFF
many	TRBV5-1	TRBJ1-4	-	TGCGCCAGCAGCTTTTCGCAGCCAACTAATGAAAAACTGTTTTTT	CASSFSQPTNEKLFF
few	TRBV5-6	TRBJ2-2	TRBD1	TGTGCCAGCAGCTTGGCCGGGACAGGGGGAAGCGGGGAGCTGTTTTTT	CASSLAGTGGSGELFF
-	TRBV5-1	TRBJ1-5	TRBD1	TGCGCCAGCAGTAATGGAGGGACAGGGGCGGAGAACAATCAGCCCCAGCATTTT	CASSNGGTGAENNQPQHF
few	TRBV2	TRBJ2-5	-	TGTGCCAGCAGTGTGGAGTTCGGGGAGACCCAGTACTTC	CASSVEFGETQYF
many	TRBV7-9	TRBJ1-1	-	TGTGCCAGCAGCTTAGAGGCAGTGAACACTGAAGCTTTCTTT	CASSLEAVNTEAFF
-	TRBV20-1	TRBJ2-3	-	TGCAGTGTGGGGGAGGCTAACACAGATACGCAGTATTTT	CSVGEANTDTQYF
many	TRBV6-2/TRBV6-3	TRBJ2-7	TRBD1	TGTGCCAGCAGTTACGGACAGGGCTCCTACGAGCAGTACTTC	CASSYGQGSYEQYF
many	TRBV5-1	TRBJ2-4	-	TGCGCCAGCAGCTTGGGACAGTCATCCATTCAGTACTTC	CASSLGQSSIQYF
many	TRBV10-3	TRBJ2-7	TRBD2	TGTGCCATCAGTGACCCAACGGCCGGGGGGGACTACGAGCAGTACTTC	CAISDPTAGGDYEQYF
many	TRBV9	TRBJ2-1	TRBD1	TGTGCCAGCAAGGGGGCGTACAATGAGCAGTTCTTC	CASKGAYNEQFF
many	TRBV7-9	TRBJ2-5	-	TGTGCCAGCAGCGGTTGGGGGGAAGAGACCCAGTACTTC	CASSGWGEETQYF
many	TRBV20-1	TRBJ1-2	-	TGCAGTGCTGGTAGGGGACACCTAAAGGATGGCTACACCTTC	CSAGRGHLKDGYTF
few	TRBV7-8	TRBJ2-3	-	TGTGCCAGCAGCTTAATCGGGAGCACAGATACGCAGTATTTT	CASSLIGSTDTQYF
few	TRBV7-9	TRBJ2-7	-	TGTGCCAGCAGCTCACGCGGGCCCTACGAGCAGTACTTC	CASSSRGPYEQYF
many	TRBV29-1	TRBJ2-6	TRBD1	TGCAGCGTTTTGGGACAGGGAACCTCACTTTCTGGGGCCAACGTCCTGACTTTC	CSVLGQGTSLSGANVLTF
few	TRBV7-2	TRBJ2-7	TRBD1	TGTGCCAGCAGGCCCGGGACAGTCGCTACCGAGCAGTACTTC	CASRPGTVATEQYF
few	TRBV20-1	TRBJ1-5	-	TGCAGTGCTAGAGATCCGGCAGGGGCCAATCAGCCCCAGCATTTT	CSARDPAGANQPQHF